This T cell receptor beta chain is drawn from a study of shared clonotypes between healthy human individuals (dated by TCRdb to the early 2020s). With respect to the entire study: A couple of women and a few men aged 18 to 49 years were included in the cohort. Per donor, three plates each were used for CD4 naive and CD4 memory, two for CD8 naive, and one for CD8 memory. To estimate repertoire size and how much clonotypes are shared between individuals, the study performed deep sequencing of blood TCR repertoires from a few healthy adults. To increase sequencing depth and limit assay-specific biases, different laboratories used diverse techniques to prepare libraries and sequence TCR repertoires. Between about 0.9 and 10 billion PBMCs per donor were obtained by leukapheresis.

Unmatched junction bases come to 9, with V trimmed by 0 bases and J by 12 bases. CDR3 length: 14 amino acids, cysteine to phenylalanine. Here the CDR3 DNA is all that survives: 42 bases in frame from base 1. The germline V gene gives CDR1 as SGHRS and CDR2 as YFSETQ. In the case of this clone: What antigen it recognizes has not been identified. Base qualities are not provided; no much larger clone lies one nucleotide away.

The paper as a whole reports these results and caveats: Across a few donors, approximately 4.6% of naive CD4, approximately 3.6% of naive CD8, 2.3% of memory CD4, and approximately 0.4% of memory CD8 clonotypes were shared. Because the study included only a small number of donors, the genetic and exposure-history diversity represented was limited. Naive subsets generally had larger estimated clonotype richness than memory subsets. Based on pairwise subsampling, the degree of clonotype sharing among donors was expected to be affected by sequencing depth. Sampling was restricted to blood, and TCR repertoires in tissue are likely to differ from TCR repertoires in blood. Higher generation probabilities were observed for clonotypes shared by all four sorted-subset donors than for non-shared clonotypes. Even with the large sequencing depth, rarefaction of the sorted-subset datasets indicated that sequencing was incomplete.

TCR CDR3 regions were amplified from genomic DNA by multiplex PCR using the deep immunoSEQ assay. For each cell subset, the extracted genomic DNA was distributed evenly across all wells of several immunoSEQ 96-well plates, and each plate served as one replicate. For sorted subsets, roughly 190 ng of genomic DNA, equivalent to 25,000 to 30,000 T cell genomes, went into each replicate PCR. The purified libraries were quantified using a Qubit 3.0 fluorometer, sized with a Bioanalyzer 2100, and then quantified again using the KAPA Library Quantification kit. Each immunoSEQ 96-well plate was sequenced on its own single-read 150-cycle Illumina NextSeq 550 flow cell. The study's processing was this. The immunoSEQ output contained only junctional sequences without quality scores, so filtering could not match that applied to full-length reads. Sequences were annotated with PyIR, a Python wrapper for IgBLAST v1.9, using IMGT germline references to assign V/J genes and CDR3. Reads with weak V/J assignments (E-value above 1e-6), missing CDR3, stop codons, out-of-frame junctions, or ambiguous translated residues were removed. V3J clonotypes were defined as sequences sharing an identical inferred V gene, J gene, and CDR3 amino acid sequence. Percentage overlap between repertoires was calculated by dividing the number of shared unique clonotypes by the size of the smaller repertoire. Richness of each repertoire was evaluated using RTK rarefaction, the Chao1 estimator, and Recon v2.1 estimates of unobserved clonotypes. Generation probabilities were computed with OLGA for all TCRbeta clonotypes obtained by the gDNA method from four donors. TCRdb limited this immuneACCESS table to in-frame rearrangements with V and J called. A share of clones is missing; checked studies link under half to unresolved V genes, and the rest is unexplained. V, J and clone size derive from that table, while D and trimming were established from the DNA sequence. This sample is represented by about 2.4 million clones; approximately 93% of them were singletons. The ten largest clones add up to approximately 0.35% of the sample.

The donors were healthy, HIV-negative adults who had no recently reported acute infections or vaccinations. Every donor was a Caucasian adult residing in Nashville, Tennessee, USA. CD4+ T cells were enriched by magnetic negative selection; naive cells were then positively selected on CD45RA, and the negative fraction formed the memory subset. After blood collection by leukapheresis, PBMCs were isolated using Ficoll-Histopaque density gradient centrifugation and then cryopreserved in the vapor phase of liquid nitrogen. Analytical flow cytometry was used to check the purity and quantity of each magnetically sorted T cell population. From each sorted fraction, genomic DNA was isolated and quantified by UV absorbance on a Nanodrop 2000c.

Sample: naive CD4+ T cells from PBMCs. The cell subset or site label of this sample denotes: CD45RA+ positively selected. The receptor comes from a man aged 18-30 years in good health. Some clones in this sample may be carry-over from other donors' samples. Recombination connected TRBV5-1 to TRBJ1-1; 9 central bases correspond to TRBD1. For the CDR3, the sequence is CASSLGQGGVLTFF. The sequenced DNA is TGCGCCAGCAGCTTGGGACAGGGGGGCGTCCTGACTTTCTTT.